Listed here is a single TCR beta chain. Its antigen is unknown. This entry comes from a study of cytomegalovirus exposure and HLA in healthy donors. Study-wide background: A later analysis reported the 120 or so validation repertoires used the same platform as the approximately 670 first-cohort repertoires.

Generated by immunoSEQ multiplex PCR, the TCRdb table keeps only in-frame clones and is missing some. The repertoire holds 200,000 to 250,000 clones, with 83% as singletons. Germline trimming cut 6 bases from V and 2 bases from J; bases unmatched to any gene: 15. The CDR3 is made up of 17 amino acids. CDR1 SQVTM and CDR2 ANQGSEA come from the germline V gene. Study-level results: Some TCR beta chains (more than 150 of them) were listed as cytomegalovirus-associated.

This receptor was identified in a woman aged 18-30 years in good health and CMV-seronegative. This chain connects TRBV29-1 to TRBJ2-3, with 9 bases fitting TRBD1. What was sequenced was PBMCs. The CDR3 reads CSVHGDRAIANTDTQYF. For the CDR3, the DNA is TGCAGCGTCCACGGGGACAGGGCTATAGCTAACACAGATACGCAGTATTTT.